This T cell receptor (beta chain) was identified during a study of breast tumors, draining lymph nodes, adjacent tissues. Study results and caveats: Tumor T cell lymph node origin was a supported hypothesis, not proven. Tumor repertoires ranked between lymph nodes and nontumor tissue in diversity, with V and J gene preferences. Most tumor T cells seemingly derive from lymph node, then expand in tumor. Compared with basal-like, luminal-like tumors shared significantly more repertoire with nontumor tissue.

Trimming at V came to 5 bases and at J to 3 bases, leaving 11 bases not matched to a gene. From germline, CDR1 is DFQATT and CDR2 SNEGSKA (reference sequence). The CDR3 is made up of 15 amino acids. MiXCR, applied by TCRdb to the multiplex PCR reads, yields one record per CDR3 protein. In the table there are about 66,000 distinct CDR3 sequences, roughly 44% of which are singletons. In its sample, this clonotype was seen a few times. What it binds is unknown. This TCR came from a female donor with breast cancer. Some clones in this sample may be carry-over from other donors' samples. The chain has TRBV20-1 and TRBJ1-1, with 8 bases fitting TRBD1. The sequenced material came from breast tumor tissue. The CDR3 DNA is TGCAGTGCTTCAGGGGCCCCCAGGGGGCACACTGAAGCTTTCTTT. Its protein is CSASGAPRGHTEAFF.